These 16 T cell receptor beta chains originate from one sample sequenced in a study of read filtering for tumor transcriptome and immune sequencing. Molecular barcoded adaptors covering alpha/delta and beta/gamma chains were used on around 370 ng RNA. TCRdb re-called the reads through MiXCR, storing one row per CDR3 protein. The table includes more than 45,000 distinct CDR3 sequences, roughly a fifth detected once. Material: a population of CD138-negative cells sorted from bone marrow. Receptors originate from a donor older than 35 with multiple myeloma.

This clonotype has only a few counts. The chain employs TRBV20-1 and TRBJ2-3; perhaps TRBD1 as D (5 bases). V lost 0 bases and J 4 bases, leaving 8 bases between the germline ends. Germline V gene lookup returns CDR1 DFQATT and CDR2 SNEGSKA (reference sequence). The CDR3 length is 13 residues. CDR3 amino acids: CSAREGASDTQYF. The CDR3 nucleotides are TGCAGTGCTAGAGAAGGGGCTTCAGATACGCAGTATTTT.

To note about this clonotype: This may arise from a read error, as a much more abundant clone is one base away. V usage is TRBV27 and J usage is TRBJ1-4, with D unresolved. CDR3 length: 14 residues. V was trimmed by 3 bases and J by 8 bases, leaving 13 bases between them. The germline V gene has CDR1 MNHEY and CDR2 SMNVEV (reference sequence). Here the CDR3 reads CASSLYRFSEKLFF. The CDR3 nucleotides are TGTGCCAGCAGTTTGTACAGATTCTCCGAAAAACTGTTTTTT.

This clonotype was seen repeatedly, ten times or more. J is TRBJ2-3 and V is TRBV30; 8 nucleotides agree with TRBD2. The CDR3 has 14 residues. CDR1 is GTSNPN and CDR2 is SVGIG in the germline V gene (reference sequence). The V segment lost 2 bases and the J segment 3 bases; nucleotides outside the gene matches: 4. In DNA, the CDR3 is TGTGCCTGGAGTAATAGCGGGATAACAGATACGCAGTATTTT. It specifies CAWSNSGITDTQYF.

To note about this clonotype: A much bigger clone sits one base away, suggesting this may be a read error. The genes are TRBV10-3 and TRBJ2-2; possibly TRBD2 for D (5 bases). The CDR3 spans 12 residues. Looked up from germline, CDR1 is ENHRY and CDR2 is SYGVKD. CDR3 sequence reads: CAISEFSGELSF. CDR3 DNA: TGTGCCATCAGTGAGTTCTCCGGGGAGCTGTCTTTT.

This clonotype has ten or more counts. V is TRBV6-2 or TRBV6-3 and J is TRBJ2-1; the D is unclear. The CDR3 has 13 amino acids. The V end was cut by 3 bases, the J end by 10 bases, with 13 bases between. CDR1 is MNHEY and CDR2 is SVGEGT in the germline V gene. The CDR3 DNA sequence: TGTGCCAGCAGTTATAAGAGTTGGGGAGAGCAGTTCTTC. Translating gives CASSYKSWGEQFF.

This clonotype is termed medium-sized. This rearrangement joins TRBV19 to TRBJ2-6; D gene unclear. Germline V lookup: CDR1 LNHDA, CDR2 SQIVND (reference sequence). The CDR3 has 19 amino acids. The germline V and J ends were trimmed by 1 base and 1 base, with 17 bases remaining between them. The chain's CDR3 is CASSIAATALGSGANVLTF. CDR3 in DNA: TGTGCCAGTAGTATAGCAGCGACGGCCCTTGGTTCTGGGGCCAACGTCCTGACTTTC.

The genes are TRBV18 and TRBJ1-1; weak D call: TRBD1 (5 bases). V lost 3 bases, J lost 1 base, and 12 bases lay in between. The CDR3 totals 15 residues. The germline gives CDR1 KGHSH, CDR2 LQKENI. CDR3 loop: CASSPSQRGNTEAFF. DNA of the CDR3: TGTGCCAGCTCACCCTCGCAGAGGGGGAACACTGAAGCTTTCTTT.

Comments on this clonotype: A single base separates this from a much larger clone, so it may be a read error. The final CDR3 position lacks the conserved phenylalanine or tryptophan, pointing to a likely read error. The CDR3 spells CTSSLVLAGRNEQFL. The CDR3 DNA follows: TGTACCAGCAGTTTAGTCCTAGCGGGGAGGAATGAGCAGTTCCTC. The chain employs TRBV12-5 and TRBJ2-1; TRBD2 agrees at 9 bases. This CDR3 has 15 residues. Germline CDR1 reads LGHNT; CDR2 reads FRNRAP.

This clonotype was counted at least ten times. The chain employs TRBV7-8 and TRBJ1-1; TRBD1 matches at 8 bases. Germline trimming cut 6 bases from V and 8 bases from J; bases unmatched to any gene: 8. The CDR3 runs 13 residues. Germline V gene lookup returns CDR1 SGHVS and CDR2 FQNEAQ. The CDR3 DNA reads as TGTGCCAGCAGTTCGGACAGGGCTACAGAAGCTTTCTTT. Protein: CASSSDRATEAFF. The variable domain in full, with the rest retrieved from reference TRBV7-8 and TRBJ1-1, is GAGVSQSPRYKVAKRGQDVALRCDPISGHVSLFWYQQALGQGPEFLTYFQNEAQLDKSGLPSDRFFAERPEGSVSTLKIQRTQQEDSAVYLCASSSDRATEAFFGQGTRLTVV.

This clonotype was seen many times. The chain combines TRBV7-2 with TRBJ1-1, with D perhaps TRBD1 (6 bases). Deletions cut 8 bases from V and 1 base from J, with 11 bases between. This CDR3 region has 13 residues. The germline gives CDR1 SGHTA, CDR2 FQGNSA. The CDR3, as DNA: TGTGCCAGCGGGAGACAGGAGAACACTGAAGCTTTCTTT. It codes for CASGRQENTEAFF.

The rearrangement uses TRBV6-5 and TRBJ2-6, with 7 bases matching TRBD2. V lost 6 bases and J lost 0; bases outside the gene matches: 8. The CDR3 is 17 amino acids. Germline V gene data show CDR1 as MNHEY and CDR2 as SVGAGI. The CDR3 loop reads CASRTTSANSGANVLTF. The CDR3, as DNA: TGTGCCAGCAGAACAACTAGCGCAAACTCTGGGGCCAACGTCCTGACTTTC.

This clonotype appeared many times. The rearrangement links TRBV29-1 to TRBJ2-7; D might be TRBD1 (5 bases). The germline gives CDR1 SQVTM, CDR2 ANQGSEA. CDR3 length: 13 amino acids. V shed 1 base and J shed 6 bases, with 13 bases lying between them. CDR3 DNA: TGCAGCGTTGAAGTCTCCCAGGGCCGCGAGCAGTACTTC. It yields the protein CSVEVSQGREQYF.

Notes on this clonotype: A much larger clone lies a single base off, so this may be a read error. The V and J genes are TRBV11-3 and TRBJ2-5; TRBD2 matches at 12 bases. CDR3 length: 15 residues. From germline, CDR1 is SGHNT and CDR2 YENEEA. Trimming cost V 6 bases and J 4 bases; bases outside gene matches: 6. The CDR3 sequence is CASSPGTSGRETQYF. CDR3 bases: TGTGCCAGCAGTCCCGGGACTAGCGGGCGAGAGACCCAGTACTTC.

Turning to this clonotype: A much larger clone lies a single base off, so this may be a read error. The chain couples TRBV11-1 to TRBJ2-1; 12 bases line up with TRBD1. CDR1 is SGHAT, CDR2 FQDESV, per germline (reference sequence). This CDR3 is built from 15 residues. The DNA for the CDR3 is TGTGCCAGCAGATCGGGACAGGGGGCTTACAATGAGCAGTCCTTC. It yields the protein CASRSGQGAYNEQSF.

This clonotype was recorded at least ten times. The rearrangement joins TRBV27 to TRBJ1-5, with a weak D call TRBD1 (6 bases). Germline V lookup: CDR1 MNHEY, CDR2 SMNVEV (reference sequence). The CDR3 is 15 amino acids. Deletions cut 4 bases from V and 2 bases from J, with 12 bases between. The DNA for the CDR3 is TGTGCCAGCAGTTGGGGGGGGGCTGGCAATCAGCCCCAGCATTTT. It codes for CASSWGGAGNQPQHF.

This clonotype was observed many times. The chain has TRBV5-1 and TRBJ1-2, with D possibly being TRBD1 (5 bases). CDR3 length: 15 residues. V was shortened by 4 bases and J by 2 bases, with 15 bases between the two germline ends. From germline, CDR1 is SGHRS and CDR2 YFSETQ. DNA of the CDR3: TGCGCCAGCAGCCGTGGTCCAGGGTCCAACTATGGCTACACCTTC. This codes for CASSRGPGSNYGYTF.